This T cell receptor (beta chain) emerged from a study of T cell changes during pregnancy in multiple sclerosis. This clone was observed a single time. There are 16 residues in the CDR3. The V segment lost 3 bases and the J segment 4 bases; nucleotides outside the gene matches: 7. Germline V lookup: CDR1 MGHRA, CDR2 YSYEKL. Profiling relied on immunoSEQ multiplex PCR, and the TCRdb table lists in-frame clones only, not all of them. The sample yields 90,000 to 120,000 clones, 90% to 95% seen once. The sequence was obtained from a female donor with multiple sclerosis, enrolled in a pregnancy study. Sequencing used peripheral blood, obtained before pregnancy. V and J are TRBV4-1 and TRBJ2-7, with 12 bases aligning to TRBD2. Written as DNA, the CDR3 is TGCGCCAGCAGCCACCAGCTAGCGGGAGGGATATACGAGCAGTACTTC. This codes for CASSHQLAGGIYEQYF.